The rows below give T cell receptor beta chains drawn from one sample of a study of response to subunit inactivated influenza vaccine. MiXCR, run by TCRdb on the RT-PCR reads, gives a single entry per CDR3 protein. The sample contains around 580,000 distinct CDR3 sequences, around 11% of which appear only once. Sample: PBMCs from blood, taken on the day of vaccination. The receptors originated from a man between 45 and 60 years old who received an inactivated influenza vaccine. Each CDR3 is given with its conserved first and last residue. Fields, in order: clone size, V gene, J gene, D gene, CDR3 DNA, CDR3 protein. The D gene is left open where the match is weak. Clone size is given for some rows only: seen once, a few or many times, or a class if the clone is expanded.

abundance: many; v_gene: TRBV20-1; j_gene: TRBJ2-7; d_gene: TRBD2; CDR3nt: TGCAGTGCTACAAGCCGGGACTACTCCTACGAGCAGTACTTC; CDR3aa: CSATSRDYSYEQYF
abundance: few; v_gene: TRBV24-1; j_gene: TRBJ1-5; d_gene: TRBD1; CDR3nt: TGTGCCACCAGTGATGCAGGGGGGGGCAATCAGCCCCAGCATTTT; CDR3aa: CATSDAGGGNQPQHF
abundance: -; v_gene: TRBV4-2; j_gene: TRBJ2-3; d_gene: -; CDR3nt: TGTGCCAGCAGCCACCGTGGCACAGATACGCAGTATTTT; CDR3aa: CASSHRGTDTQYF
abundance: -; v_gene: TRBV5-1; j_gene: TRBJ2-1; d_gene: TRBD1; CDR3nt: TGCGCCAGCCGTTTTACAGGGGGGTCCTACAATGAGCAGTTCTTC; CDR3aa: CASRFTGGSYNEQFF
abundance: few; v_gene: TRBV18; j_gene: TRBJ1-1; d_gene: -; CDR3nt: TGTGCCAGCTCACCACCAACAGGGACCACTGAAGCTTTCTTT; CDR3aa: CASSPPTGTTEAFF
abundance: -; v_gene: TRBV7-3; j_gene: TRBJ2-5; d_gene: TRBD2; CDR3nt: TGTGCCAGCAGCGCGGGAGCGGGGAAAGTGGAGACCCAGTACTTC; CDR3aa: CASSAGAGKVETQYF
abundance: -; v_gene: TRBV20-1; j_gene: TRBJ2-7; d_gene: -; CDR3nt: TGCAGTGTCACCACCGGACAGCCCCGCTACGAGCAGTACTTC; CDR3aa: CSVTTGQPRYEQYF
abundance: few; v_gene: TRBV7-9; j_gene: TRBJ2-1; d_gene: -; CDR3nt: TGTGCCAGCAGCTTAAACCAGCTAAAGGGGTTCTTC; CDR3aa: CASSLNQLKGFF
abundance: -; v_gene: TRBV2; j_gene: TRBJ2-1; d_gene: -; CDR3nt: TGTGCCCTAAAGGGGCAGGACGGTCGCCGGTCCTACAATGAGCAGTTCTTC; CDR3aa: CALKGQDGRRSYNEQFF
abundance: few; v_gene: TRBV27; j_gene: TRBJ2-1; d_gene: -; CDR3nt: TGTGCCAGCAGTTTACCGGCCATCAAAAGAGATGAGCAGTTCTTC; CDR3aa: CASSLPAIKRDEQFF
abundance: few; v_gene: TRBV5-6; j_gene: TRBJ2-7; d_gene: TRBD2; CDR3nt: TGTGCCAGCAGCTCACAAAGTCTAGCGGGAACCTACGAGCAGTACTTC; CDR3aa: CASSSQSLAGTYEQYF
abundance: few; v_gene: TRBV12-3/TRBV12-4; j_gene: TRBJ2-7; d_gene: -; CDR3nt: TGTGCCAGCAGCCCGGGTCGGTGGAACGAGCAGTACTTC; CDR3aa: CASSPGRWNEQYF
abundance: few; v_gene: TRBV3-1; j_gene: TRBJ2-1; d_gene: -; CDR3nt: TGTGCCAGCAGCTCCTGGGACCATAACAATGAGCAGTTCTTC; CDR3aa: CASSSWDHNNEQFF
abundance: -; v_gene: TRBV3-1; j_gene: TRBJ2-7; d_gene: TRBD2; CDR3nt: TGTGCCAGCAGCCAAGTCCCTAGCGGGGAGTACGAGCAGTACTTC; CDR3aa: CASSQVPSGEYEQYF
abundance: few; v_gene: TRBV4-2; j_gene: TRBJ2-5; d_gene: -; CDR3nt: TGTGCCAGCAGCCAAGAAGGGCGCTCCGGGGAGACCCAGTACTTC; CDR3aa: CASSQEGRSGETQYF
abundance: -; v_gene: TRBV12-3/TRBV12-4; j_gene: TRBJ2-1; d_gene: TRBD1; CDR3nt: TGTGCCAGCAGTTTAGGGGACAGGGGGCTGGCTGAGCAGTTCTTC; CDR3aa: CASSLGDRGLAEQFF
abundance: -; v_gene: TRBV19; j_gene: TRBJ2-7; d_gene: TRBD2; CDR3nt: TGTGCCAGTACTAGCGGGAATACCTACGAGCAGTACTTC; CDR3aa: CASTSGNTYEQYF
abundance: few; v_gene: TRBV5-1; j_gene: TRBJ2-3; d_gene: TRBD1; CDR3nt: TGCGCCAGCTATCCGGGACAGGGGACAGATACGCAGTATTTT; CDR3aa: CASYPGQGTDTQYF
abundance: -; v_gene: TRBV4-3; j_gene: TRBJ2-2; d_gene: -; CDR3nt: TGCGCCAGCAGCCAAGATAAGAGGACATACACCGGGGAGCTGTTTTTT; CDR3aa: CASSQDKRTYTGELFF
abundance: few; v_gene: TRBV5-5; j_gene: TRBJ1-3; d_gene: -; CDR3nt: TGTGCCAGCAGCTTGGAGACAGGAAACACCATATATTTT; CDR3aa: CASSLETGNTIYF
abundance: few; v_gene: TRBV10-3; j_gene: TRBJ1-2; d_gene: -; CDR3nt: TGTGCCATCAGTGACGGTGGCTACACCTTC; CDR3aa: CAISDGGYTF
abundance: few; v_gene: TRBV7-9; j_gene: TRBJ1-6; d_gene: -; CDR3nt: TGTGCCAGCAGCTTGGTTGACGGAGATAATTCACCCCTCCACTTT; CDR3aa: CASSLVDGDNSPLHF
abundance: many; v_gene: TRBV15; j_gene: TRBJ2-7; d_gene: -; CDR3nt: TGTGCCACCAGCAGAGATATAGAGGGGTTAGTAGTTATCGGGGACGAGCAGTACTTC; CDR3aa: CATSRDIEGLVVIGDEQYF
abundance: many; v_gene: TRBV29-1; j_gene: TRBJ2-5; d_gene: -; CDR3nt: TGCAGCGTTGGGCCAGGGTCCCCGGAGACCCAGTACTTC; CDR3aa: CSVGPGSPETQYF
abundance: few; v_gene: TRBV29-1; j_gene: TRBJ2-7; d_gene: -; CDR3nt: TGCAGCATAAAGCCAAACAGCTACGAGCAGTACTTC; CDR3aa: CSIKPNSYEQYF
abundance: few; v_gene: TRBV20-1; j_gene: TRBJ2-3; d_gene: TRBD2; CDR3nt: TGCAGTGCGCCCACCGGGACTACTCACACAGATACGCAGTATTTT; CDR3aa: CSAPTGTTHTDTQYF
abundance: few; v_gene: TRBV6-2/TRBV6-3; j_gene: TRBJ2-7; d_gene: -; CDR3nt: TGTGCCAGCAGCCGACCCCAGGGTTACCGCTACGAGCAGTACTTC; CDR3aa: CASSRPQGYRYEQYF
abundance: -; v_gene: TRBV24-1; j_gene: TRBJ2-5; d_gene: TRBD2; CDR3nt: TGTGCCACCAGTGATGGTAGCGGGACTGTCCGGGAGACCCAGTACTTC; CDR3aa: CATSDGSGTVRETQYF
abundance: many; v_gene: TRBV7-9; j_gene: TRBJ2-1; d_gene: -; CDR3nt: TGTGCCAGCAGCTTTCAGCGTGGGGGTTACAATGAGCAGTTCTTC; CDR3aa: CASSFQRGGYNEQFF
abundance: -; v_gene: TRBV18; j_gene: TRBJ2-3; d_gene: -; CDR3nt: TGTGCCAGCTCACTGTGGGACCCCGCCTCCGCAGATACGCAGTATTTT; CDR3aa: CASSLWDPASADTQYF
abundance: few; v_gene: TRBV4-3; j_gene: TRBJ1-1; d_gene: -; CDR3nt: TGCGCCAGCAGCCCGGACTGGACGAACACTGAAGCTTTCTTT; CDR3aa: CASSPDWTNTEAFF
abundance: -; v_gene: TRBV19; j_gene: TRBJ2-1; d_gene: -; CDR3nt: TGTGCCAGTAACCAGGGCGGCTCCTACAATGAGCAGTTCTTC; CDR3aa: CASNQGGSYNEQFF
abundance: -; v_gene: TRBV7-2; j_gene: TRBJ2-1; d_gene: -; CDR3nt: TGTGCCAGCAGCTTTTCAGGGGTGCGAGAGCAGTTCTTC; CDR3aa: CASSFSGVREQFF
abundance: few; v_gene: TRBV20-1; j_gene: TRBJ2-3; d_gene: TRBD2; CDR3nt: TGCAGTGCTAGAGCGGGAGGGATCACAGATACGCAGTATTTT; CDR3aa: CSARAGGITDTQYF